The 7 T cell receptor beta chains in this list originate from one sample, sequenced in a study of hypomethylating agent response in myelodysplastic syndrome. TCRdb keeps only in-frame clones here, not all; method: immunoSEQ multiplex PCR. Here the sample spans some 10,000 clones, 75% to 85% being singletons. This sample comprised bone marrow, obtained before or after starting hypomethylating agent treatment for myelodysplastic syndrome (not recorded which). Receptors were obtained from a human donor with myelodysplastic syndrome.

The chain couples TRBV5-1 to TRBJ1-2, with D possibly matching TRBD1 (5 bases). The CDR3 totals 13 residues. V was pared by 0 bases and J by 2 bases, with 5 bases between. Per germline, CDR1 SGHRS and CDR2 YFSETQ. The CDR3 bases are TGCGCCAGCAGCTTGGCAGGGAACTATGGCTACACCTTC. Protein sequence: CASSLAGNYGYTF.

V gene TRBV18 combines with J gene TRBJ1-2, with D hard to call. The CDR3 contains 14 residues. Between the trimmed V and J ends, which lost 4 bases and 5 bases, there was a span of 14 bases. CDR1 and CDR2 (germline): KGHSH, LQKENI. The CDR3 region is CASSHGGGTYGYTF. The CDR3 DNA is TGTGCCAGCTCACATGGCGGAGGCACTTATGGCTACACCTTC.

The chain employs TRBV2 and TRBJ1-4, with D possibly TRBD1 on 6 matching bases. V shed 1 base and J shed 8 bases, with 17 bases lying between them. The V gene's germline CDR1 is SNHLY and CDR2 FYNNEI. The CDR3 sequence is 16 residues long. This CDR3 reads CASSEEFDRMGEKLFF. The CDR3 nucleotides read TGTGCCAGCAGTGAAGAGTTTGACAGGATGGGCGAAAAACTGTTTTTT.

The chain employs TRBV7-9 and TRBJ2-5; D unresolved. This CDR3 is 12 amino acids long. Trimming left V 3 bases short and J 4 bases short, with 6 bases between. The germline gives CDR1 SEHNR, CDR2 FQNEAQ (reference sequence). CDR3 in DNA: TGTGCCAGCAGCTTCAAAACAGAGACCCAGTACTTC. Translation gives CASSFKTETQYF.

This chain joins TRBV4-1 and TRBJ2-3; no clear D gene. The CDR3 contains 15 residues. CDR1 and CDR2 (germline): MGHRA, YSYEKL. V was clipped by 0 bases and J by 1 base, with 8 bases between them. The CDR3 region has the DNA TGCGCCAGCAGCCAAGAGACGTTTGGCACAGATACGCAGTATTTT. It encodes CASSQETFGTDTQYF.

V usage is TRBV5-1 and J usage is TRBJ2-1; TRBD2 matches 10 bases. Trimming took 3 bases from V and 3 from J; bases not matched to a gene: 6. This CDR3 contains 16 residues. Germline lookup yields CDR1 SGHRS and CDR2 YFSETQ. The CDR3 DNA is TGCGCCAGCAGCTCCGGACTAGCGGTACACTACAATGAGCAGTTCTTC. This codes for CASSSGLAVHYNEQFF.

V is TRBV2 and J is TRBJ1-4, with D hard to call. In germline, CDR1 is SNHLY, CDR2 FYNNEI. This CDR3 has 14 amino acids. The V end was cut by 8 bases, the J end by 6 bases, with 16 bases between. CDR3 protein: CASRANFLDEKLFF. CDR3 nucleotide sequence: TGTGCCAGCCGGGCAAATTTTTTGGATGAAAAACTGTTTTTT.